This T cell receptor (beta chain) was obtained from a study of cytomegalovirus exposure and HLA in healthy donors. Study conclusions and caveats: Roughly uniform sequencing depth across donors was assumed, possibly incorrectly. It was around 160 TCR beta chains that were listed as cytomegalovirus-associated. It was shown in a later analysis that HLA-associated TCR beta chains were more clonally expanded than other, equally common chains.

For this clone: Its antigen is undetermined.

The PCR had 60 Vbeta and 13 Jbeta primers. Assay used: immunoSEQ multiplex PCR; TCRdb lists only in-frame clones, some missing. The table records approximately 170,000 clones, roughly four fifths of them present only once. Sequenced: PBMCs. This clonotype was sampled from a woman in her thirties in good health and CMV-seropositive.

The CDR3 loop is CASSDPFRDTYNEQFF. The DNA for the CDR3 is TGTGCCAGCAGTGACCCGTTCCGGGACACTTACAATGAGCAGTTCTTC. V usage is TRBV6-1 and J usage is TRBJ2-1, with a weak D call TRBD1 (6 bases). CDR1 and CDR2 from the germline V gene are MNHNS and SASEGT. This CDR3 contains 16 residues. Trimming stripped 3 bases from V and 4 bases from J, with 16 bases between.